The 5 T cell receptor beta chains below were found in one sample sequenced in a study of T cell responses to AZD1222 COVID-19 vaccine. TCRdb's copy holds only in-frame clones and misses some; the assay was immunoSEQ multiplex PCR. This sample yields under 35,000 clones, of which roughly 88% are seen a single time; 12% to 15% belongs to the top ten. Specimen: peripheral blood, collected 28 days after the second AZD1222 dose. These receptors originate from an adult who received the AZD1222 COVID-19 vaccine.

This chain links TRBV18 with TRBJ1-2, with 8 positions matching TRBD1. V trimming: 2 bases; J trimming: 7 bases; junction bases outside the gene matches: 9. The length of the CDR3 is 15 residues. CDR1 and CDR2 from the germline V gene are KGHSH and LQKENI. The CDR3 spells CASSPRSGGVGGYTF. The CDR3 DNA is TGTGCCAGCTCACCAAGGTCAGGGGGCGTAGGTGGCTACACCTTC.

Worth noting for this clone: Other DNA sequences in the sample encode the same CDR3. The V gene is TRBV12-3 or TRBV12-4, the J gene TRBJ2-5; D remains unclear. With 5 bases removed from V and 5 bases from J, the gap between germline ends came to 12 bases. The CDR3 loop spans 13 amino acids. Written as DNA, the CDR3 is TGTGCCAGCAGTCCCCCGGAAGGGGAGACCCAGTACTTC. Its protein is CASSPPEGETQYF.

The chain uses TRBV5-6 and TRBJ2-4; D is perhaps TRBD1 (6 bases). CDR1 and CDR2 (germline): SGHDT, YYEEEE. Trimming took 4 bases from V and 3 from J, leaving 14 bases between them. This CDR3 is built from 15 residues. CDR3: CASSAWTDYKNIQYF. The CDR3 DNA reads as TGTGCCAGCAGCGCCTGGACAGACTACAAAAACATTCAGTACTTC. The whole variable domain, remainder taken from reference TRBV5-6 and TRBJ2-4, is DAGVTQSPTHLIKTRGQQVTLRCSPKSGHDTVSWYQQALGQGPQFIFQYYEEEERQRGNFPDRFSGHQFPNYSSELNVNALLLGDSALYLCASSAWTDYKNIQYFGAGTRLSVL.

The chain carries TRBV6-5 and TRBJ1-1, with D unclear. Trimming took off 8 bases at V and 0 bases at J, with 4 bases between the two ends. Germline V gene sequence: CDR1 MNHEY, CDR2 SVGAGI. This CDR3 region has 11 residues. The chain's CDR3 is CASGMNTEAFF. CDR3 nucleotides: TGTGCCAGCGGAATGAACACTGAAGCTTTCTTT.

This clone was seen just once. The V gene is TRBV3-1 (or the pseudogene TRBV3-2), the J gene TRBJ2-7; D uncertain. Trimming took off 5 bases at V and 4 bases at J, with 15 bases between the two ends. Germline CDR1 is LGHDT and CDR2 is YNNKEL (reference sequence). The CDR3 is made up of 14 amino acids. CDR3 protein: CASSSTAVGYEQYF. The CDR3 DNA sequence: TGTGCCAGCAGCTCAACGGCCGTCGGGTACGAGCAGTACTTC.